These T cell receptor beta chains were read from a single sample in a study of CD8+CD57+ T cells in acquired aplastic anemia. One entry per CDR3 protein, called by TCRdb with MiXCR from the reads. Of a few hundred thousand distinct CDR3 sequences in the sample, about 50% were seen once. The sequenced material came from sorted CD4+, CD8+, or CD8+CD57+ T cells (not recorded which) from PBMCs. All receptors come from a human donor with aplastic anemia. CDR3s include the opening cysteine and the closing phenylalanine or tryptophan.

V gene	J gene	CDR3 protein
TRBV7-9	TRBJ1-2	CASSRGLTTGTGYGYTF
TRBV19	TRBJ1-5	CASNGGYSNQPQHF
TRBV9	TRBJ1-3	CASSVGDRGPYSGNTIYF
TRBV7-9	TRBJ2-7	CASSPIAGETYEQYF
TRBV24-1	TRBJ2-7	CVTGNSSYEQYF
TRBV5-5	TRBJ1-2	CASSLHATGGRTLYGYTF
TRBV11-3	TRBJ2-5	CASRAGTGGEETQYF
TRBV12-3/TRBV12-4	TRBJ2-2	CASTGRGRDTGELFF
TRBV24-1	TRBJ2-3	CATSDPTSASTDTQYF
TRBV20-1	TRBJ2-7	CSAISSEGLGEQYF
TRBV10-2	TRBJ1-3	CASKPGQAGNTIYF
TRBV19	TRBJ1-6	CASSTQGRLSPLHF
TRBV10-3	TRBJ1-5	CAISPRQNQPQHF
TRBV10-1	TRBJ1-1	CASSEYLTELMNTEAFF
TRBV10-3	TRBJ2-7	CAIRRDGYEQYF
TRBV7-9	TRBJ2-5	CASTRSTGIQETQYF
TRBV4-1	TRBJ1-1	CASSQPLRDRDTEAFF
TRBV24-1	TRBJ1-6	CAVRQGINSPLHF
TRBV5-5	TRBJ2-7	CASSLEAGEQYF
TRBV11-2	TRBJ1-2	CASSLDYYGYTF
TRBV29-1	TRBJ1-1	CSVDPLPGQAFF
TRBV29-1	TRBJ2-3	CSVPRTSGSTDTQYF
TRBV7-2	TRBJ2-5	CASKLAGGETQYF
TRBV25-1	TRBJ1-6	CASGEWRGGPSSYNLPLHF
TRBV5-1	TRBJ2-1	CASSLGTGNWNEQFF
TRBV20-1	TRBJ2-7	CSARIGTGGREQYF
TRBV29-1	TRBJ1-1	CSVRQVLNTEAFF
TRBV9	TRBJ2-7	CASSVGVVSYEQYF
TRBV9	TRBJ1-6	CASSVDWGSSPLHF
TRBV10-3	TRBJ1-6	CAITGGSSYNSPLHF
TRBV2	TRBJ1-3	CASSDAASGNTIYF
TRBV10-3	TRBJ1-1	CAIKGQANTEAFF
TRBV5-1	TRBJ1-6	CASSLWGDNSPLHF
TRBV7-8	TRBJ2-1	CASSIRELYNEQFF
TRBV10-3	TRBJ2-3	CAIRGLAGDTDTQYF
TRBV2	TRBJ2-5	CASTVVQETQYF
TRBV20-1	TRBJ2-1	CSARDQGLEQFF
TRBV2	TRBJ2-1	CARGGNEQFF
TRBV5-1	TRBJ1-4	CASSLAVGATNEKLFF
TRBV4-1	TRBJ1-6	CASSQGPAVPLHF
TRBV3-1	TRBJ2-7	CASSQGAGGGYEQYF
TRBV19	TRBJ1-2	CASGQGAPGYGYTF
TRBV5-1	TRBJ2-7	CASSQGFFPEYF